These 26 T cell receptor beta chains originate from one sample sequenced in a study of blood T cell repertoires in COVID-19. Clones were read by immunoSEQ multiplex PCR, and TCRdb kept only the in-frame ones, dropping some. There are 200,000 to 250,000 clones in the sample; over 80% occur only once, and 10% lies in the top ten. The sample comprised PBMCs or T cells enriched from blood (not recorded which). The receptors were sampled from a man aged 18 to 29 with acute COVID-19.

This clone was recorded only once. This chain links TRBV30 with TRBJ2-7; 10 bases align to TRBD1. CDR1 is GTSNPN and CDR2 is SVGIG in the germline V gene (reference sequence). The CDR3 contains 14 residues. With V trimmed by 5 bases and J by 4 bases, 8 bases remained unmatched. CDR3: CAWVGQGSLYEQYF. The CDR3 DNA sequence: TGTGCCTGGGTGGGACAGGGGTCGTTGTACGAGCAGTACTTC.

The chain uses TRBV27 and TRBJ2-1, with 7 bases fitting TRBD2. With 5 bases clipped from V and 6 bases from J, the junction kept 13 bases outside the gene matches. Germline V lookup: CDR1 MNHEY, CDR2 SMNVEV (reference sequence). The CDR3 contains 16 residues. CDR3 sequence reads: CASSAGWGGRINEQFF. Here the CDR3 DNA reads TGTGCCAGCAGTGCGGGGTGGGGGGGACGAATCAATGAGCAGTTCTTC.

CDR3 in DNA: TGTGCCACCAGCGGATTTAGCGGGAGCACAGATACGCAGTATTTT. Translated, it gives CATSGFSGSTDTQYF. The chain links TRBV15 to TRBJ2-3, with 7 nucleotides matching TRBD2. The germline CDR1 and CDR2 sequences are LNHNV and YYDKDF (reference sequence). With V trimmed by 5 bases and J by 0 bases, 5 bases remained unmatched. The CDR3 length is 15 residues.

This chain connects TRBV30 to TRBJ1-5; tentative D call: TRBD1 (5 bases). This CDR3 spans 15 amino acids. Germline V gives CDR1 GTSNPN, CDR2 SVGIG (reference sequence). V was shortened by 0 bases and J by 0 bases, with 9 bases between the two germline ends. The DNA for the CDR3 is TGTGCCTGGAGTGTAGGGGCAGATAGCAATCAGCCCCAGCATTTT. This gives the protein CAWSVGADSNQPQHF.

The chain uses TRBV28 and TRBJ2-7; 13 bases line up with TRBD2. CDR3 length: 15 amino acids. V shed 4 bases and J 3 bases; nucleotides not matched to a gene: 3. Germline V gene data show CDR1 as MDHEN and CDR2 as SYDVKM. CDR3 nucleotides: TGTGCCAGCAGTTCCCGGACTAGCGGGAGCTACGAGCAGTACTTC. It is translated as CASSSRTSGSYEQYF. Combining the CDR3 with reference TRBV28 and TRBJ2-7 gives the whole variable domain DVKVTQSSRYLVKRTGEKVFLECVQDMDHENMFWYRQDPGLGLRLIYFSYDVKMKEKGDIPEGYSVSREKKERFSLILESASTNQTSMYLCASSSRTSGSYEQYFGPGTRLTVT.

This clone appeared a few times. CDR3 bases: TGTGCCAGCAGTACCAGATCCTTTACCGGGACATTGAACACTGAAGCTTTCTTT. Its protein is CASSTRSFTGTLNTEAFF. The chain couples TRBV7-2 to TRBJ1-1; a possible D gene is TRBD1 (6 bases). The CDR3 is made up of 18 amino acids. V lost 6 bases to trimming and J lost 0 bases, with 23 bases between them. Germline V gene sequence: CDR1 SGHTA, CDR2 FQGNSA.

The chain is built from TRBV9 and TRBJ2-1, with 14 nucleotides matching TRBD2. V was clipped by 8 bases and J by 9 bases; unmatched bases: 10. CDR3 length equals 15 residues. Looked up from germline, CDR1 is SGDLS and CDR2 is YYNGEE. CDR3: CASTRGTSGSPEQFF. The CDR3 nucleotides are TGTGCCAGTACAAGGGGGACTAGCGGGAGTCCTGAGCAGTTCTTC.

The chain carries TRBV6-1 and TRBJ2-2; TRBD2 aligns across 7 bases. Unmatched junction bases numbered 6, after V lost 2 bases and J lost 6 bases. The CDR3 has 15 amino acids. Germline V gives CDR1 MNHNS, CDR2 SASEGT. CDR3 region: CASSENSGFSGELFF. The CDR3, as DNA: TGTGCCAGCAGTGAAAATAGCGGGTTTTCCGGGGAGCTGTTTTTT.

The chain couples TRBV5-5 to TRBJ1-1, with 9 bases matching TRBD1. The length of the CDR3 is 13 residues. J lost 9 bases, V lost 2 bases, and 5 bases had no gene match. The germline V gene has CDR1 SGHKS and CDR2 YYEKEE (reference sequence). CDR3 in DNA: TGTGCCAGCAGCTTCCCGGGACAGGGAAAAGCTTTCTTT. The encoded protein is CASSFPGQGKAFF. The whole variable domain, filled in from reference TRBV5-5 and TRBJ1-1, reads DAGVTQSPTHLIKTRGQQVTLRCSPISGHKSVSWYQQVLGQGPQFIFQYYEKEERGRGNFPDRFSARQFPNYSSELNVNALLLGDSALYLCASSFPGQGKAFFGQGTRLTVV.

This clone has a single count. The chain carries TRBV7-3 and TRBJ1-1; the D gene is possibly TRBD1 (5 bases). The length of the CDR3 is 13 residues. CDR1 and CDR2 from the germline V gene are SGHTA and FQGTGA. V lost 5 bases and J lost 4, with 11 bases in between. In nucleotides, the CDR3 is TGTGCCAGCAGCGGTACAGGTAGCACTGAAGCTTTCTTT. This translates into CASSGTGSTEAFF.

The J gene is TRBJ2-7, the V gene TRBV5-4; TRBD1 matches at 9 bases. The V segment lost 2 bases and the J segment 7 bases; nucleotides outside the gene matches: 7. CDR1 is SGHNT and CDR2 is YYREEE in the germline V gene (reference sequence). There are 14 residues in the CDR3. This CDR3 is CASSLSQGAGEQYF. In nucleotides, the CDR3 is TGTGCCAGCAGCTTATCACAGGGGGCGGGAGAGCAGTACTTC.

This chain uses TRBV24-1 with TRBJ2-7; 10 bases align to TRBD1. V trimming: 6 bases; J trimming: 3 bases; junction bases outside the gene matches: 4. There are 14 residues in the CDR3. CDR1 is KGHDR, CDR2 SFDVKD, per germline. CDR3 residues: CATSPRDRGYEQYF. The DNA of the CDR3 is TGTGCCACCAGTCCCCGGGACAGGGGCTACGAGCAGTACTTC.

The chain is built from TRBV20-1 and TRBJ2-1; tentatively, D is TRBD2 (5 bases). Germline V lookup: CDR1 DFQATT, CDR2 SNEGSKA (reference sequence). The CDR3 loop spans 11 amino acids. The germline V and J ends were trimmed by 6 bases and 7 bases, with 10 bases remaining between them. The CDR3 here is CSAQLGNEQFF. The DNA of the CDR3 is TGCAGTGCCCAACTAGGAAATGAGCAGTTCTTC.

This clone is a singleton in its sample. The CDR3 DNA follows: TGTGCCAGCAGTTATCCCGACAGCTACGAGCAGTACTTC. The encoded protein is CASSYPDSYEQYF. The V gene is TRBV6-5, the J gene TRBJ2-7; D might be TRBD1 (5 bases). This CDR3 region has 13 residues. Germline loops: CDR1 MNHEY, CDR2 SVGAGI. The V end was cut by 3 bases, the J end by 3 bases, with 9 bases between.

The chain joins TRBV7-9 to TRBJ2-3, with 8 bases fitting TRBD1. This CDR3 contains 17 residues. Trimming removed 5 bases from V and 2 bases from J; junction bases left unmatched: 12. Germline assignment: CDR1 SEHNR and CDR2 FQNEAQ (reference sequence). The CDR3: CASSQASRTGYTDTQYF. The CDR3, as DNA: TGTGCCAGCAGCCAAGCGAGCAGGACAGGGTACACAGATACGCAGTATTTT.

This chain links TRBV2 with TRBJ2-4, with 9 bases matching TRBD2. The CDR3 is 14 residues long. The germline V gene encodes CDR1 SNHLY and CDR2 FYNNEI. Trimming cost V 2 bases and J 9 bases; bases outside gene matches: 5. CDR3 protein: CASSEYSGSSIQYF. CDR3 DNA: TGTGCCAGCAGTGAATATAGCGGGAGTAGCATTCAGTACTTC.

As DNA, the CDR3 is TGTGCCAGCAGGCAGGTCAGGGGGGCAGATACGCAGTATTTT. It codes for CASRQVRGADTQYF. The chain recombines TRBV28 with TRBJ2-3, with D possibly matching TRBD1 (7 bases). Trimming removed 6 bases from V and 4 bases from J, with 14 bases in between. The CDR3 totals 14 residues. In germline, CDR1 is MDHEN, CDR2 SYDVKM. The full variable domain, its missing parts supplied by reference TRBV28 and TRBJ2-3, is DVKVTQSSRYLVKRTGEKVFLECVQDMDHENMFWYRQDPGLGLRLIYFSYDVKMKEKGDIPEGYSVSREKKERFSLILESASTNQTSMYLCASRQVRGADTQYFGPGTRLTVL.

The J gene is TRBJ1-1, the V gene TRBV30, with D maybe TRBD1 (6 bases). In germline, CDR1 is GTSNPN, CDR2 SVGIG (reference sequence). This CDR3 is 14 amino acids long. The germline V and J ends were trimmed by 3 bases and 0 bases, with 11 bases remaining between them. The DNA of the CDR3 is TGTGCCTGGAGAAACAGGGTATTGAACACTGAAGCTTTCTTT. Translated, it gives CAWRNRVLNTEAFF.

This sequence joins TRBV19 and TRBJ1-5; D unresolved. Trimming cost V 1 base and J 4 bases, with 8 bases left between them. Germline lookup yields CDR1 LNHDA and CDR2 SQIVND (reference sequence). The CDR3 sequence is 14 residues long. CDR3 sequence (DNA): TGTGCCAGTAGTATAGGATCGAGGAATCAGCCCCAGCATTTT. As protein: CASSIGSRNQPQHF.

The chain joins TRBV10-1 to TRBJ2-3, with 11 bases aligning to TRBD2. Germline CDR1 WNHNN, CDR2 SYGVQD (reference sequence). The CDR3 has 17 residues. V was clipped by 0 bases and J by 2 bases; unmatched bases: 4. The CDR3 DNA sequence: TGCGCCAGCAGTGAGTCCTTAGCGGGAGGGAACACAGATACGCAGTATTTT. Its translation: CASSESLAGGNTDTQYF.

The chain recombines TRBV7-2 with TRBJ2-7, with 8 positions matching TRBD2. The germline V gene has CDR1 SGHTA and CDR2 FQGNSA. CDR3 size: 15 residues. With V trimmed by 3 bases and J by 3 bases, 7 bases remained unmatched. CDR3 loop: CASSLVGSGSYEQYF. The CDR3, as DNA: TGTGCCAGCAGCTTGGTGGGCAGCGGGAGCTACGAGCAGTACTTC. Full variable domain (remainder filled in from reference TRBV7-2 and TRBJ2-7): GAGVSQSPSNKVTEKGKDVELRCDPISGHTALYWYRQSLGQGLEFLIYFQGNSAPDKSGLPSDRFSAERTGGSVSTLTIQRTQQEDSAVYLCASSLVGSGSYEQYFGPGTRLTVT.

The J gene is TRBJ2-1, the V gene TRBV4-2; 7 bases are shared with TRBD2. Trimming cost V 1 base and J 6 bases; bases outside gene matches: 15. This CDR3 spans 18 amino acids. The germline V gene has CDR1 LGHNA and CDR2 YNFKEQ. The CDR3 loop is CASSQGLVGTGGSNEQFF. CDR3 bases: TGTGCCAGCAGCCAAGGGTTAGTCGGAACGGGAGGTTCCAATGAGCAGTTCTTC.

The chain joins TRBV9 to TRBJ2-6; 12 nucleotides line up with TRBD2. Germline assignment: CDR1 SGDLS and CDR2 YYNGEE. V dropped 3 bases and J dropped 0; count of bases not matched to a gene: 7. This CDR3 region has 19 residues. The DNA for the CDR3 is TGTGCCAGCAGCGGCTGGTGGACTAGCGGGACCTCTGGGGCCAACGTCCTGACTTTC. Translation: CASSGWWTSGTSGANVLTF.

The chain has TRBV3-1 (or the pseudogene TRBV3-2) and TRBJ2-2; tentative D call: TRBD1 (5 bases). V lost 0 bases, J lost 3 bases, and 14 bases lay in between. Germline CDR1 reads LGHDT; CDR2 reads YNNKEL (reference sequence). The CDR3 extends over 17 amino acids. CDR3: CASSQDDVTEDTGELFF. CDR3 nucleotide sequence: TGTGCCAGCAGCCAAGATGATGTGACAGAAGACACCGGGGAGCTGTTTTTT.

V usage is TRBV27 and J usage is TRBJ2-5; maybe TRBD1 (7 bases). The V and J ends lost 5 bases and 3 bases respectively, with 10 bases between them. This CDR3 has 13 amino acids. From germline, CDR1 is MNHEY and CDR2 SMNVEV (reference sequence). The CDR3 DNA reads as TGTGCCAGCAGTCCCAGGGGGGAAGAGACCCAGTACTTC. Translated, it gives CASSPRGEETQYF.

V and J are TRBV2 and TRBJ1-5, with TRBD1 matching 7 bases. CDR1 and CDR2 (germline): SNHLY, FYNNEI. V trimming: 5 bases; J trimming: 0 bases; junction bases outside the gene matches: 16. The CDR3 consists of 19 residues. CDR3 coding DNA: TGTGCCAGCAGTACTTTCCGGGACAGACCTATATATAGCAATCAGCCCCAGCATTTT. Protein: CASSTFRDRPIYSNQPQHF.